These 30 T cell receptor beta chains share one sample of origin, sequenced in a study of blood T cell repertoires in COVID-19. The assay was immunoSEQ multiplex PCR, and TCRdb's table has in-frame clones only and misses some. This table holds 130,000 or so clones, about 81% found once. The specimen sequenced was peripheral blood. Receptors were obtained from a woman older than 75 with acute or convalescent COVID-19.

This clone was observed a single time. J is TRBJ2-7 and V is TRBV30, with D perhaps TRBD2 (6 bases). Trimming cost V 5 bases and J 3 bases, with 11 bases left between them. CDR1 is GTSNPN, CDR2 SVGIG, per germline (reference sequence). This CDR3 spans 12 amino acids. CDR3: CAWGDSYYEQYF. CDR3 DNA: TGTGCCTGGGGGGACTCCTACTACGAGCAGTACTTC.

V gene TRBV9 combines with J gene TRBJ2-3; TRBD1 aligns across 7 bases. CDR1 is SGDLS, CDR2 YYNGEE, per germline. Trimming took 2 bases from V and 3 from J; bases not matched to a gene: 6. The CDR3 loop spans 15 amino acids. CDR3 in amino acids: CASSVSRTGTDTQYF. The CDR3 DNA reads as TGTGCCAGCAGCGTTAGCCGGACAGGAACAGATACGCAGTATTTT.

The gene calls are TRBV27 and TRBJ2-7; possibly TRBD2 for D (7 bases). Between the trimmed V and J ends, which lost 3 bases and 2 bases, there was a span of 11 bases. The V gene's germline CDR1 is MNHEY and CDR2 SMNVEV (reference sequence). This CDR3 is built from 14 residues. The CDR3 region has the DNA TGTGCCAGCAGTTTGCGGGGGCGGGCCTACGAGCAGTACTTC. It specifies CASSLRGRAYEQYF.

The rearrangement links TRBV9 to TRBJ2-2; 9 nucleotides align to TRBD2. V lost 3 bases and J lost 5; bases outside the gene matches: 11. The CDR3 totals 17 residues. Germline V gene data show CDR1 as SGDLS and CDR2 as YYNGEE. CDR3: CASSGSSGRIGTGELFF. As DNA, the CDR3 is TGTGCCAGCAGCGGGAGCAGCGGGAGGATCGGGACCGGGGAGCTGTTTTTT.

The CDR3 DNA follows: TGTGCCAGCAGTTCGACAGGGGCCATAGCGGGCTACACCTTC. Its translation is CASSSTGAIAGYTF. The chain carries TRBV28 and TRBJ1-2, with 8 positions matching TRBD1. J was trimmed by 8 bases and V by 4 bases; bases with no gene match: 9. This CDR3 is 14 amino acids long. The germline CDR1 and CDR2 sequences are MDHEN and SYDVKM.

The V call is TRBV25-1, the J call TRBJ2-1; 10 bases line up with TRBD2. The germline gives CDR1 MGHDK, CDR2 SYGVNS. The CDR3 has 15 amino acids. Trimming took 4 bases from V and 8 from J; bases not matched to a gene: 8. CDR3 loop: CASSVASGSLYEQFF. CDR3 bases: TGTGCCAGCAGTGTAGCTAGCGGGAGTCTATATGAGCAGTTCTTC. The variable domain in full, completed from reference TRBV25-1 and TRBJ2-1, reads EADIYQTPRYLVIGTGKKITLECSQTMGHDKMYWYQQDPGMELHLIHYSYGVNSTEKGDLSSESTVSRIRTEHFPLTLESARPSHTSQYLCASSVASGSLYEQFFGPGTRLTVL.

The chain joins TRBV5-1 to TRBJ2-5, with 9 bases that match TRBD2. Germline V gene data show CDR1 as SGHRS and CDR2 as YFSETQ. The CDR3 has 17 residues. After removal of 0 bases from V and 2 bases from J, the junction contained 8 bases not matched to a gene. The CDR3 reads CASSLAPSGAQQETQYF. The CDR3 DNA is TGCGCCAGCAGCTTGGCCCCTAGCGGGGCCCAGCAAGAGACCCAGTACTTC. The full variable domain, rest sourced from reference TRBV5-1 and TRBJ2-5, is KAGVTQTPRYLIKTRGQQVTLSCSPISGHRSVSWYQQTPGQGLQFLFEYFSETQRNKGNFPGRFSGRQFSNSRSEMNVSTLELGDSALYLCASSLAPSGAQQETQYFGPGTRLLVL.

This clone has only a few counts. This sequence joins TRBV9 and TRBJ2-7, with TRBD2 identical over 14 bases. Germline V gives CDR1 SGDLS, CDR2 YYNGEE. Losses at the gene ends were 0 bases for V and 3 bases for J; bases not matched to a gene: 8. CDR3 length: 18 residues. The CDR3 nucleotides are TGTGCCAGCAGCGTAGAGGGCCCCGGGACTAGCGGGAGCTACGAGCAGTACTTC. Translated, it gives CASSVEGPGTSGSYEQYF.

The chain is built from TRBV7-2 and TRBJ2-1, with 10 bases aligning to TRBD1. The CDR3 is 15 amino acids. In germline, CDR1 is SGHTA, CDR2 FQGNSA. Trimming removed 5 bases from V and 7 bases from J; junction bases left unmatched: 8. The CDR3 nucleotides read TGTGCCAGCAGCCCACGACAGGGGGCGCGAAATGAGCAGTTCTTC. Translated, it gives CASSPRQGARNEQFF.

This chain uses TRBV30 with TRBJ1-2, with TRBD1 matching 8 bases. V lost 2 bases, J lost 0 bases, and 5 bases stayed unmatched. The CDR3 covers 15 residues. The germline V gene has CDR1 GTSNPN and CDR2 SVGIG (reference sequence). As DNA, the CDR3 is TGTGCCTGGAGTAAGACAGGGGCCCCTAACTATGGCTACACCTTC. Translated: CAWSKTGAPNYGYTF.

This chain connects TRBV7-9 to TRBJ2-1; 10 bases fit TRBD2. From germline, CDR1 is SEHNR and CDR2 FQNEAQ (reference sequence). The CDR3 sequence is 16 residues long. V gave up 6 bases and J gave up 0 bases; unmatched junction bases: 5. The CDR3 protein is CASSSSGRASYNEQFF. In DNA form, the CDR3 reads TGTGCCAGCAGTTCCAGCGGGAGGGCCTCCTACAATGAGCAGTTCTTC.

This clone was counted at least ten times. This rearrangement joins TRBV19 to TRBJ1-2, with 7 bases aligning to TRBD1. J was trimmed by 4 bases and V by 7 bases; bases with no gene match: 6. The CDR3 is made up of 13 amino acids. Germline V gene sequence: CDR1 LNHDA, CDR2 SQIVND (reference sequence). CDR3 protein: CASTPDRIYGYTF. CDR3 in DNA: TGTGCCAGTACCCCGGACAGGATCTATGGCTACACCTTC.

J is TRBJ2-6 and V is TRBV5-1; perhaps TRBD1 as D (6 bases). The germline CDR1 and CDR2 sequences are SGHRS and YFSETQ. The V gene lost 1 base and the J gene lost 4 bases, with 12 bases spanning the gap. The CDR3 is 16 amino acids. In DNA form, the CDR3 reads TGCGCCAGCAGCTTGACACAGGGTGAAGGGGCCAACGTCCTGACTTTC. This gives the protein CASSLTQGEGANVLTF.

This chain uses TRBV7-6 with TRBJ1-1, with 7 nucleotides matching TRBD1. The CDR3 contains 15 residues. J gave up 4 bases and V 5 bases, and 10 bases lay outside the gene matches. Per germline, CDR1 SGHVS and CDR2 FNYEAQ. The CDR3 spells CASSLRTGGSTEAFF. Written as DNA, the CDR3 is TGTGCCAGCAGCCTCCGGACAGGAGGGAGCACTGAAGCTTTCTTT.

Only one count was recorded for this clone. The V and J genes are TRBV5-1 and TRBJ2-7; 12 nucleotides match TRBD2. CDR3 length equals 15 residues. Germline CDR1 is SGHRS and CDR2 is YFSETQ. Germline trimming cut 3 bases from V and 0 bases from J; bases unmatched to any gene: 1. CDR3: CASSSSGGASYEQYF. The CDR3 bases are TGCGCCAGCAGCTCTAGCGGGGGGGCCTCCTACGAGCAGTACTTC.

CDR3 coding DNA: TGTGCCAGTAGTAATCGACAGGGGGCCCGCAATCAGCCCCAGCATTTT. It translates to CASSNRQGARNQPQHF. The rearrangement joins TRBV19 to TRBJ1-5; the match to TRBD1 covers 10 bases. The germline V gene has CDR1 LNHDA and CDR2 SQIVND (reference sequence). Trimming cost V 4 bases and J 2 bases; bases outside gene matches: 5. The CDR3 is 16 residues long.

This rearrangement joins TRBV10-2 to TRBJ2-7, with 8 bases fitting TRBD1. V was pared by 6 bases and J by 3 bases, with 4 bases of the junction left unmatched. Germline CDR1 WSHSY, CDR2 SAAADI. CDR3 length: 13 residues. The CDR3 DNA reads TGCGCCAGCAGGCCGGGACAGGACTACGAGCAGTACTTC. Translating it yields CASRPGQDYEQYF.

In its sample, this clone was seen a few times. The rearrangement links TRBV7-8 to TRBJ1-2; 8 bases line up with TRBD1. Trimming removed 4 bases from V and 4 bases from J; junction bases left unmatched: 8. Germline V lookup: CDR1 SGHVS, CDR2 FQNEAQ. The CDR3 spans 15 residues. CDR3 sequence (DNA): TGTGCCAGCAGCTCAGGACAGGGTGCTATCTATGGCTACACCTTC. It translates to CASSSGQGAIYGYTF.

The V call is TRBV5-5, the J call TRBJ1-3; a weak D match, TRBD1 (5 bases). V was trimmed by 5 bases and J by 0 bases, leaving 12 bases between them. The CDR3 is made up of 15 amino acids. Germline lookup yields CDR1 SGHKS and CDR2 YYEKEE (reference sequence). CDR3 in amino acids: CASRSGLTSGNTIYF. As DNA, the CDR3 is TGTGCCAGCAGGTCGGGACTAACCTCTGGAAACACCATATATTTT. Drawing the rest from reference TRBV5-5 and TRBJ1-3, the complete variable domain is DAGVTQSPTHLIKTRGQQVTLRCSPISGHKSVSWYQQVLGQGPQFIFQYYEKEERGRGNFPDRFSARQFPNYSSELNVNALLLGDSALYLCASRSGLTSGNTIYFGEGSWLTVV.

V usage is TRBV4-1 and J usage is TRBJ2-1, with D unclear. This CDR3 region has 16 residues. V was shortened by 0 bases and J by 0 bases, with 9 bases between the two germline ends. Germline V gene sequence: CDR1 MGHRA, CDR2 YSYEKL. The CDR3 DNA reads TGCGCCAGCAGCCAAGATTCGTGGAGCTCCTACAATGAGCAGTTCTTC. Translation: CASSQDSWSSYNEQFF.

This sequence joins TRBV7-9 and TRBJ1-2; 7 bases line up with TRBD1. V was clipped by 5 bases and J by 3 bases; unmatched bases: 9. This CDR3 comprises 15 residues. Germline loops: CDR1 SEHNR, CDR2 FQNEAQ (reference sequence). The CDR3 here is CASSAPDRADYGYTF. The CDR3 DNA is TGTGCCAGCAGCGCCCCCGACAGGGCCGACTATGGCTACACCTTC.

CDR3 protein: CASSSAEPYNEQFF. CDR3 DNA: TGCGCCAGCAGCTCCGCGGAGCCCTACAATGAGCAGTTCTTC. The chain joins TRBV5-1 to TRBJ2-1, with D hard to call. CDR3 length: 14 residues. From germline, CDR1 is SGHRS and CDR2 YFSETQ. Trimming left V 3 bases short and J 2 bases short, with 9 bases between.

This clone showed up just a few times. V usage is TRBV6-5 and J usage is TRBJ1-2; D is ambiguous. Germline CDR1 and CDR2: MNHEY and SVGAGI. Trimming removed 6 bases at V and 2 bases at J, with 13 bases between. The CDR3 sequence is 14 residues long. CDR3 region: CASRRRGLNYGYTF. CDR3 sequence (DNA): TGTGCCAGCAGGCGACGGGGTTTAAACTATGGCTACACCTTC.

The J gene is TRBJ1-2, the V gene TRBV12-3 or TRBV12-4; D unresolved. Trimming left V 4 bases short and J 6 bases short, with 6 bases between. The CDR3 totals 11 residues. CDR3 region: CASSSGDGYTF. CDR3 coding DNA: TGTGCCAGCAGTTCCGGGGATGGCTACACCTTC.

The J gene is TRBJ1-3, the V gene TRBV12-5; D might be TRBD1 (6 bases). V was clipped by 4 bases and J by 0 bases, with 10 bases between them. The V gene's germline CDR1 is LGHNT and CDR2 FRNRAP. CDR3 length equals 15 residues. The CDR3 DNA reads as TGTGCTAGTGGTTCCTACAGGGTCTCTGGAAACACCATATATTTT. This gives the protein CASGSYRVSGNTIYF.

The V gene is TRBV28, the J gene TRBJ2-7, with TRBD1 identical over 11 bases. Germline V gives CDR1 MDHEN, CDR2 SYDVKM. The CDR3 covers 15 residues. The junction had 13 bases not matched to a gene; V was cut back by 6 bases and J by 9 bases. The CDR3 region is CASRPGTGGLRGQYF. The CDR3 nucleotides are TGTGCCAGCAGACCCGGGACAGGGGGATTACGAGGGCAGTACTTC.

This chain connects TRBV27 to TRBJ2-6, with TRBD1 identical over 9 bases. Germline V lookup: CDR1 MNHEY, CDR2 SMNVEV (reference sequence). Germline trimming cut 8 bases from V and 10 bases from J; bases unmatched to any gene: 9. CDR3 length: 14 amino acids. The CDR3 coding sequence is TGTGCCAGCGCCCGGGGGGACAGGGTTAACGTCCTGACTTTC. Amino acids: CASARGDRVNVLTF.

The rearrangement joins TRBV18 to TRBJ1-1, with TRBD1 as a possible D gene (5 bases). Looked up from germline, CDR1 is KGHSH and CDR2 is LQKENI. This CDR3 has 15 residues. The ends were cut back, 1 base at V and 1 base at J, with 10 bases in the middle. The CDR3 coding sequence is TGTGCCAGCTCACCACGGACGGGGGAGAACACTGAAGCTTTCTTT. Its protein product is CASSPRTGENTEAFF.

DNA of the CDR3: TGTGCCAGCAGCCAAGTGGGACTAGGGTCCGGGGAGCTGTTTTTT. As protein: CASSQVGLGSGELFF. V and J are TRBV3-1 (or the pseudogene TRBV3-2) and TRBJ2-2; 8 bases are a match to TRBD2. The CDR3 has 15 amino acids. J lost 6 bases, V lost 1 base, and 4 bases had no gene match. Germline V gene lookup returns CDR1 LGHDT and CDR2 YNNKEL (reference sequence).

A single count supports this clone. The chain employs TRBV5-1 and TRBJ1-6; 7 nucleotides agree with TRBD1. The CDR3 is made up of 16 amino acids. Germline CDR1 is SGHRS and CDR2 is YFSETQ. J lost 4 bases, V lost 0 bases, and 4 bases had no gene match. CDR3 sequence (DNA): TGCGCCAGCAGCTTGGAGGGGACAGTATATAATTCACCCCTCCACTTT. Translation: CASSLEGTVYNSPLHF.